The 21 T cell receptor beta chains given below trace back to one sample, sequenced in a study of technical replicates of blood from several donors. This table comes from immunoSEQ multiplex PCR, and its TCRdb copy is limited to in-frame clones, with some not included. The repertoire consists of roughly 60,000 clones, with 91% occurring once and the leading ten covering less than 5%. Sequencing was performed on PBMCs. The receptors come from a human donor in good health. Some clones in this sample may be carry-over from other donors' samples.

The CDR3 loop reads CASSLGEGYQETQYF. As DNA, the CDR3 is TGTGCCAGCAGTCTCGGGGAGGGGTACCAAGAGACCCAGTACTTC. The V and J genes are TRBV2 and TRBJ2-5, with 7 nucleotides matching TRBD2. The ends lost 5 bases at V and 0 bases at J; junction bases unmatched: 6. CDR1 SNHLY and CDR2 FYNNEI come from the germline V gene. The CDR3 is 15 residues long.

The chain employs TRBV4-1 and TRBJ1-2, with 7 bases fitting TRBD1. Germline loops: CDR1 MGHRA, CDR2 YSYEKL. V was pared by 4 bases and J by 1 base, with 9 bases of the junction left unmatched. The CDR3 consists of 16 residues. The CDR3 DNA reads as TGCGCCAGCAGCCCGAGGGACAGAGGGGGTAACTATGGCTACACCTTC. Its protein is CASSPRDRGGNYGYTF.

This clone was seen at least ten times. The chain links TRBV4-2 to TRBJ1-6; D gene unclear. With 3 bases removed from V and 14 bases from J, the gap between germline ends came to 8 bases. The CDR3 is 11 amino acids. Looked up from germline, CDR1 is LGHNA and CDR2 is YNFKEQ. CDR3 sequence (DNA): TGTGCCAGCAGCCAGTTAGACACCCTCCACTTT. It specifies CASSQLDTLHF.

V is TRBV19 and J is TRBJ2-2; 8 nucleotides match TRBD1. The V segment lost 3 bases and the J segment 4 bases; nucleotides outside the gene matches: 7. This CDR3 has 16 amino acids. The germline CDR1 and CDR2 sequences are LNHDA and SQIVND (reference sequence). The CDR3 DNA is TGTGCCAGTAGTATGACAGGGGCCCGGGGCACCGGGGAGCTGTTTTTT. Its translation is CASSMTGARGTGELFF.

The CDR3, as DNA: TGTGCCAGCAGCCGAGCCGGACAGTCGGCTTTCTTT. Its translation is CASSRAGQSAFF. The rearrangement joins TRBV7-2 to TRBJ1-1; weak D call: TRBD1 (6 bases). The germline CDR1 and CDR2 sequences are SGHTA and FQGNSA. Trimming pared 5 bases from V and 11 bases from J, leaving 15 bases between. CDR3 size: 12 residues.

This clone was seen more than once but under ten times. V gene TRBV2 combines with J gene TRBJ1-5, with TRBD1 as a possible D gene (5 bases). Trimming took off 7 bases at V and 0 bases at J, with 10 bases between the two ends. This CDR3 is built from 14 residues. Looked up from germline, CDR1 is SNHLY and CDR2 is FYNNEI. CDR3 DNA: TGTGCCAGCATGCAGGGCCATAGCAATCAGCCCCAGCATTTT. It encodes CASMQGHSNQPQHF.

The chain has TRBV29-1 and TRBJ2-1; D possibly corresponds to TRBD2 (6 bases). Germline V gives CDR1 SQVTM, CDR2 ANQGSEA. The CDR3 loop spans 14 amino acids. V lost 3 bases and J 1 base, leaving 10 bases between the germline ends. The CDR3 DNA follows: TGCAGCGTTGAGCCTAGCGAATCCTACAATGAGCAGTTCTTC. Translation gives CSVEPSESYNEQFF.

The chain joins TRBV2 to TRBJ2-7, with D unresolved. Looked up from germline, CDR1 is SNHLY and CDR2 is FYNNEI. Trimming shortened V by 2 bases and J by 2 bases, and 10 bases separated the two germline ends. There are 14 residues in the CDR3. The CDR3 here is CASSEFHGTYEQYF. The CDR3 DNA is TGTGCCAGCAGTGAATTTCACGGTACCTACGAGCAGTACTTC.

The V and J genes are TRBV4-2 and TRBJ2-1; 9 bases are shared with TRBD2. Germline CDR1 is LGHNA and CDR2 is YNFKEQ. With V trimmed by 4 bases and J by 5 bases, 6 bases remained unmatched. This CDR3 is built from 15 residues. CDR3 nucleotide sequence: TGTGCCAGCAGCCGGGCGGGAGGGTCGGACAATGAGCAGTTCTTC. Translating it yields CASSRAGGSDNEQFF.

The rearrangement joins TRBV10-3 to TRBJ2-3, with D possibly matching TRBD1 (7 bases). Trimming removed 6 bases at V and 6 bases at J, with 10 bases between. Germline values: CDR1 ENHRY, CDR2 SYGVKD. The CDR3 has 12 residues. This CDR3 is CAIRPGGDTQYF. CDR3 bases: TGTGCCATCAGACCAGGGGGGGATACGCAGTATTTT.

V and J are TRBV5-1 and TRBJ1-4; weak D call: TRBD1 (5 bases). This CDR3 is built from 17 residues. V lost 5 bases and J 0 bases, leaving 17 bases between the germline ends. Germline V gene sequence: CDR1 SGHRS, CDR2 YFSETQ. The CDR3 loop reads CASRLSGLTTTNEKLFF. The CDR3 bases are TGCGCCAGCAGGCTCTCGGGACTCACGACAACTAATGAAAAACTGTTTTTT.

The CDR3 coding sequence is TGTGCCAGCAGCTTAATCGCTAGCGGGCTTAGCACAGATACGCAGTATTTT. It encodes CASSLIASGLSTDTQYF. The chain carries TRBV7-9 and TRBJ2-3; TRBD2 matches at 8 bases. The CDR3 loop spans 17 amino acids. The J segment lost 0 bases and the V segment lost 2 bases, leaving 7 bases of the junction unmatched. The V gene's germline CDR1 is SEHNR and CDR2 FQNEAQ (reference sequence).

This clone showed up just once. This chain uses TRBV6-1 with TRBJ1-5; D is perhaps TRBD1 (5 bases). V was pared by 8 bases and J by 0 bases, with 11 bases between. The germline CDR1 and CDR2 sequences are MNHNS and SASEGT. The CDR3 contains 14 residues. CDR3 region: CASSRGYSNQPQHF. The CDR3 nucleotides read TGTGCCAGCTCGCGGGGGTATAGCAATCAGCCCCAGCATTTT.

The V gene is TRBV5-6, the J gene TRBJ2-2; no definite D call. The CDR3 has 13 residues. CDR1 and CDR2 (germline): SGHDT, YYEEEE. V shed 0 bases and J shed 8 bases, with 8 bases lying between them. CDR3 loop: CASSLDSFGELFF. The CDR3 DNA reads as TGTGCCAGCAGCTTGGATTCGTTTGGGGAGCTGTTTTTT.

The DNA for the CDR3 is TGTGCCAGCAGGAGAGGACTAGCGGGGGCAGATACGCAGTATTTT. Translation gives CASRRGLAGADTQYF. The rearrangement uses TRBV6-1 and TRBJ2-3; 13 bases fit TRBD2. Germline lookup yields CDR1 MNHNS and CDR2 SASEGT. Trimming at V came to 6 bases and at J to 4 bases, leaving 4 bases not matched to a gene. The CDR3 sequence is 15 residues long.

The chain combines TRBV7-2 with TRBJ2-6; 9 nucleotides align to TRBD1. CDR3 size: 17 residues. Germline lookup yields CDR1 SGHTA and CDR2 FQGNSA. V lost 5 bases and J lost 0; bases outside the gene matches: 5. CDR3 amino acids: CASSQRQGVSGANVLTF. As DNA, the CDR3 is TGTGCCAGCAGCCAGAGACAGGGGGTCTCTGGGGCCAACGTCCTGACTTTC. Full variable domain (remainder filled in from reference TRBV7-2 and TRBJ2-6): GAGVSQSPSNKVTEKGKDVELRCDPISGHTALYWYRQSLGQGLEFLIYFQGNSAPDKSGLPSDRFSAERTGGSVSTLTIQRTQQEDSAVYLCASSQRQGVSGANVLTFGAGSRLTVL.

The chain joins TRBV9 to TRBJ2-3, with 11 bases that match TRBD2. J gave up 4 bases and V 5 bases, and 3 bases lay outside the gene matches. The germline CDR1 and CDR2 sequences are SGDLS and YYNGEE. The CDR3 is made up of 14 amino acids. For the CDR3, the DNA is TGTGCCAGCAGTAGCGGGGGGGGCCCAGATACGCAGTATTTT. It yields the protein CASSSGGGPDTQYF.

The sample holds one count of this clone. The chain combines TRBV5-6 with TRBJ2-5; 7 nucleotides align to TRBD2. Germline assignment: CDR1 SGHDT and CDR2 YYEEEE. There are 16 residues in the CDR3. V was clipped by 0 bases and J by 3 bases; unmatched bases: 8. Written as DNA, the CDR3 is TGTGCCAGCAGCTTGGCGGGGGGAAGGAGGGAAGAGACCCAGTACTTC. Amino acids: CASSLAGGRREETQYF.

The rearrangement uses TRBV6-5 and TRBJ1-6; TRBD1 matches 7 bases. This CDR3 spans 14 amino acids. J lost 10 bases, V lost 8 bases, and 11 bases had no gene match. Germline V gives CDR1 MNHEY, CDR2 SVGAGI. CDR3 sequence: CASQGSTGRSPLHF. The CDR3 nucleotides read TGTGCCAGCCAGGGATCGACAGGGCGATCACCCCTCCACTTT.

This chain uses TRBV4-3 with TRBJ1-1; D gene uncertain. Between the trimmed V and J ends, which lost 0 bases and 1 base, there was a span of 6 bases. Germline V gives CDR1 LGHNA, CDR2 YSLEER. This CDR3 contains 14 residues. The CDR3, as DNA: TGCGCCAGCAGCCAAGATTCCCGGAACACTGAAGCTTTCTTT. Protein sequence: CASSQDSRNTEAFF.

The V and J genes are TRBV5-1 and TRBJ2-7; 10 nucleotides line up with TRBD2. The CDR3 spans 14 residues. CDR1 and CDR2 (germline): SGHRS, YFSETQ. Trimming at V came to 4 bases and at J to 3 bases, leaving 4 bases not matched to a gene. DNA for the CDR3: TGCGCCAGCAGCCTAGCGGGAGAAAACTACGAGCAGTACTTC. Its translation: CASSLAGENYEQYF.